This T cell receptor (beta chain) stems from a study of Ad26.COV2.S vaccination and SARS-CoV-2 variants. The treatment denotes: around 19 received Ad26.COV2.S at low or high dose, single or two shots; a few received placebo; per-sample allocation not given. Each sample was drawn 63 days after the first injection (of vaccine or placebo). Measured with immunoSEQ multiplex PCR; TCRdb has only the in-frame clones, and not every one. The data hold 300,000 to 400,000 clones, with roughly 87% observed a single time. Looked up from germline, CDR1 is DFQATT and CDR2 is SNEGSKA (reference sequence). V lost 3 bases and J 4 bases, leaving 6 bases between the germline ends. The length of the CDR3 is 11 residues.

This sequence was found in a person between 18 and 65 years old who received the Ad26.COV2.S COVID-19 vaccine or a placebo. Sample: peripheral blood, taken in a trial of Ad26.COV2.S vaccine versus placebo. V gene TRBV20-1 combines with J gene TRBJ1-1; D gene unclear. The CDR3 is CSASRSTEAFF. For the CDR3, the DNA is TGCAGTGCTAGTCGGAGCACTGAAGCTTTCTTT.